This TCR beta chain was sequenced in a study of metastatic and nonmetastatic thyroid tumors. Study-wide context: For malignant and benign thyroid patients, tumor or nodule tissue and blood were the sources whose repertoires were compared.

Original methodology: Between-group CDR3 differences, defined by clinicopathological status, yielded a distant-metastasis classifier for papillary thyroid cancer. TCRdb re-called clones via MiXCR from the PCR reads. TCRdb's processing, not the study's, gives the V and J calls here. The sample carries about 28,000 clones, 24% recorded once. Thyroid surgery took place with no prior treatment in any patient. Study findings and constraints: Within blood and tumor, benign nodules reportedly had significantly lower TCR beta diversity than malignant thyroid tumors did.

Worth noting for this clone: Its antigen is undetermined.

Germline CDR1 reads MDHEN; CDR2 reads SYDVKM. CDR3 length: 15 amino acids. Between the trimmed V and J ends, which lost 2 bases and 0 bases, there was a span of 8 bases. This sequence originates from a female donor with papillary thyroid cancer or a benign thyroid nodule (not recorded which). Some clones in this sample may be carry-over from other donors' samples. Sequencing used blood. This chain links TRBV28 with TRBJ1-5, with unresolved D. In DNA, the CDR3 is TGTGCCAGCAGTTTAGCAGGAGTTAGCAATCAGCCCCAGCATTTT. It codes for CASSLAGVSNQPQHF.